The 15 T cell receptor beta chains below were found in one sample sequenced in a study of T cells in women clearing cervical HPV infection. Using immunoSEQ multiplex PCR, the repertoire was profiled, and TCRdb retains in-frame clones only, with some absent. The sample includes approximately 33,000 clones. The source material was blood buffy coat. The receptors were sampled from a woman aged 18 to 75 with a cervical HPV16 infection that either progressed to CIN3+ or cleared (not recorded which).

On this clone: The missing CDR3 end, 3 residues past where the read stops, is filled in from the germline J gene. The chain uses TRBV6-2 or TRBV6-3 and TRBJ1-2; 7 bases agree with TRBD1. The J segment lost 3 bases and the V segment lost 6 bases, leaving 13 bases of the junction unmatched. Germline values: CDR1 MNHEY, CDR2 SVGEGT. CDR3 length equals 16 residues. CDR3 DNA, as far as it was read: TGTGCCAGCAGCCCCCTCATTGCTACAGGGGACTATGGC. Its protein is CASSPLIATGDYG. The whole CDR3 sequence reads CASSPLIATGDYGYTF.

Notes on this clone: The CDR3 extends 3 residues past the end of the read, so its final part is completed from the germline J gene. The chain is built from TRBV19 and TRBJ1-2; D perhaps matches TRBD1 (6 bases). Germline CDR1 reads LNHDA; CDR2 reads SQIVND (reference sequence). This CDR3 contains 13 residues. V lost 5 bases and J 7 bases, leaving 14 bases between the germline ends. The CDR3 here is CASSPAGASGYTF. The CDR3 DNA, read in part, is TGTGCCAGTAGTCCGGCAGGGGCCAGTGGC.

With regard to this clone: From the germline J gene comes the end of the CDR3, since the read stops 3 residues before it. The chain recombines TRBV10-3 with TRBJ2-7; 9 bases are a match to TRBD1. With V trimmed by 6 bases and J by 3 bases, 3 bases remained unmatched. The CDR3 covers 13 residues. Germline V CDR1 and CDR2: ENHRY, SYGVKD. CDR3 protein: CAISGQGHYEQYF. The CDR3 bases that were read are TGTGCCATCAGCGGACAGGGGCACTACGAG.

Of note for this clone: The read ends 3 residues shy of where the CDR3 ends; the end is completed using the germline J gene. V usage is TRBV30 and J usage is TRBJ2-2, with D unclear. Looked up from germline, CDR1 is GTSNPN and CDR2 is SVGIG (reference sequence). This CDR3 is 13 amino acids long. Here the CDR3 reads CAWSSLDNSPLFF. The CDR3 bases that were read are TGTGCCTGGAGTAGTTTAGATAATTCACCG.

With regard to this clone: The read terminates 3 residues before the CDR3 end, so the remaining end is supplied by the germline J gene. The rearrangement links TRBV7-9 to TRBJ1-2; maybe TRBD1 (5 bases). Germline values: CDR1 SEHNR, CDR2 FQNEAQ (reference sequence). The CDR3 runs to 15 residues. The part of the CDR3 DNA that was read is TGTGCCAGCAGCTTAGATGTATTAGCGGGGGATACC. This sequence encodes CASSLDVLAGDT. The whole CDR3 region reads CASSLDVLAGDTYTF.

For this clone: The CDR3 goes on 3 residues after the read ends, and that part is filled in from the germline J gene. The chain uses TRBV19 and TRBJ1-2; TRBD1 might be the D (5 bases). The CDR3 totals 19 residues. From germline, CDR1 is LNHDA and CDR2 SQIVND (reference sequence). The chain's CDR3 is CAKEVRGLAGRETEETYTF. The CDR3 bases that were read are TGTGCCAAAGAGGTCCGGGGACTAGCGGGAAGAGAGACCGAAGAGACC.

As regards this clone: With the read ending 3 residues before the CDR3 end, the germline J gene is used to fill in that end. The V call is TRBV5-1, the J call TRBJ1-4, with a weak D call TRBD1 (5 bases). Germline V gene lookup returns CDR1 SGHRS and CDR2 YFSETQ. This CDR3 spans 14 amino acids. The covered CDR3 bases are TGCGCCAGCAGCTTGGCCGAGGAGGGGTCGAAA. It is translated as CASSLAEEGSK. The entire CDR3 sequence reads CASSLAEEGSKLFF.

As concerns this clone: The read falls 3 residues short of the CDR3 end, and the missing part is taken from the germline J gene. This chain uses TRBV5-1 with TRBJ1-4; 7 nucleotides agree with TRBD1. In germline, CDR1 is SGHRS, CDR2 YFSETQ. The CDR3 spans 14 residues. Trimming cost V 7 bases and J 1 base; bases outside gene matches: 4. CDR3 DNA (partial): TGCGCCAGCCGCAGGACAGGAACTAATGAAAAA. The encoded protein is CASRRTGTNEK. The CDR3 in full is CASRRTGTNEKLFF.

The CDR3 spells CASSEGPLLSETQYF. The part of the CDR3 DNA that was read is TGTGCCAGCAGTGAGGGGCCCTTATTGTCAGAGACC. The chain uses TRBV2 and TRBJ2-5; D may be TRBD1 (5 bases). The read ends 3 residues shy of where the CDR3 ends; the end is completed using the germline J gene. This CDR3 contains 15 residues. Between the trimmed V and J ends, which lost 3 bases and 4 bases, there was a span of 15 bases. The germline gives CDR1 SNHLY, CDR2 FYNNEI.

A remark on this clone: The read stops 3 residues short of the end of the CDR3; the missing end is completed from the germline J gene. The V call is TRBV10-3, the J call TRBJ2-5; TRBD2 aligns across 10 bases. The CDR3 has 15 amino acids. The germline V gene has CDR1 ENHRY and CDR2 SYGVKD. V shed 4 bases, J shed 2 bases, and the junction held 4 bases outside the gene matches. CDR3 protein: CAISAASGSQETQYF. The part of the CDR3 DNA that was read is TGTGCCATCAGTGCGGCTAGCGGGAGTCAAGAGACC.

CDR3 sequence: CASSQPNTRGYTF. The CDR3 bases that were read are TGCGCCAGCAGCCAACCAAACACGAGGGGC. This chain uses TRBV4-1 with TRBJ1-2; D not certain. The sequenced fragment ends 3 residues before the CDR3 boundary, so the rest is inferred from the germline J gene. The CDR3 has 13 residues. Per the germline V gene, CDR1 is MGHRA and CDR2 is YSYEKL.

The CDR3 DNA, read in part, is TGCGCCAGCAGCTCGACTGAACTCTACGAG. Translated: CASSSTELYE. In full, the CDR3 is CASSSTELYEQYF. V is TRBV5-1 and J is TRBJ2-7; D remains unclear. The missing CDR3 end, 3 residues past where the read stops, is filled in from the germline J gene. The CDR3 contains 13 residues. Between the trimmed V and J ends, which lost 3 bases and 3 bases, there was a span of 10 bases. Germline V gene sequence: CDR1 SGHRS, CDR2 YFSETQ.

Comments on this clone: Read data end 3 residues before the CDR3 end; the end is taken from the germline J gene. The V call is TRBV20-1, the J call TRBJ2-1; D may be TRBD1 (5 bases). This CDR3 spans 16 amino acids. The V and J ends lost 5 bases and 4 bases respectively, with 21 bases between them. The germline V gene has CDR1 DFQATT and CDR2 SNEGSKA (reference sequence). CDR3 bases read: TGCAGTGCTCTTACACAGGAGAAGGGTAATTACAATGAG. It is translated as CSALTQEKGNYNE. The whole CDR3 protein is CSALTQEKGNYNEQFF.

On this clone: The CDR3 goes on 3 residues after the read ends, and that part is filled in from the germline J gene. The sample carries other DNA sequences with the same CDR3. The chain employs TRBV19 and TRBJ1-2; possible D gene TRBD1, 5 bases. This CDR3 has 13 residues. The germline V gene has CDR1 LNHDA and CDR2 SQIVND (reference sequence). Trimming cost V 9 bases and J 5 bases, with 16 bases left between them. This chain's CDR3 is CASSGGTRYGYTF. CDR3 DNA, as far as it was read: TGTGCCAGCAGTGGGGGGACTCGGTATGGC.

In the case of this clone: The CDR3 extends 3 residues past the end of the read, so its final part is completed from the germline J gene. V gene TRBV29-1 combines with J gene TRBJ1-4; TRBD1 matches at 10 bases. The CDR3 runs 13 residues. V was pared by 4 bases and J by 5 bases, with 1 base of the junction left unmatched. CDR1 and CDR2 from the germline V gene are SQVTM and ANQGSEA. The CDR3 loop reads CSVGTGGNEKLFF. The sequenced part of the CDR3 DNA is TGCAGCGTTGGGACAGGGGGGAATGAAAAA. Looking up the rest from reference TRBV29-1 and TRBJ1-4 gives the full variable domain: SAVISQKPSRDICQRGTSLTIQCQVDSQVTMMFWYRQQPGQSLTLIATANQGSEATYESGFVIDKFPISRPNLTFSTLTVSNMSPEDSSIYLCSVGTGGNEKLFFGSGTQLSVL.